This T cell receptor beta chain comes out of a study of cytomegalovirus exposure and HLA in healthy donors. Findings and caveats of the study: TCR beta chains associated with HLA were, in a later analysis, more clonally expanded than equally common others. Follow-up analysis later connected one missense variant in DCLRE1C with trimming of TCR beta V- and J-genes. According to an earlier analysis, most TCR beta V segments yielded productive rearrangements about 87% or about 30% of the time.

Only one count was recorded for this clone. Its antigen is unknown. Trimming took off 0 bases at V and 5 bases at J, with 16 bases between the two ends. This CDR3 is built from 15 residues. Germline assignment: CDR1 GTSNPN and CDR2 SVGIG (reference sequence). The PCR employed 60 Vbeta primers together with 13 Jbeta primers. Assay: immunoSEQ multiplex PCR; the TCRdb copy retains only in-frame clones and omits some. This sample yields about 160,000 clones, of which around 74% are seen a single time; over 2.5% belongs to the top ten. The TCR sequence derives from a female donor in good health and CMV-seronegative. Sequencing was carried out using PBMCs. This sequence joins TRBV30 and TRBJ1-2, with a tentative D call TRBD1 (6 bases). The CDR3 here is CAWSVQGSGGYGYTF. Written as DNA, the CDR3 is TGTGCCTGGAGTGTACAGGGCAGCGGGGGATATGGCTACACCTTC.